Sequencing of this TCR beta chain was carried out in a study of cytomegalovirus exposure and HLA in healthy donors. 13 Jbeta primers and 60 Vbeta primers were used for the PCR. The protocol was immunoSEQ multiplex PCR, while the TCRdb copy is restricted to in-frame clones and leaves out a portion. This sample has about 50,000 clones; over 70% occur once, and the top ten carry 8.1%. J gave up 2 bases and V 5 bases, and 2 bases lay outside the gene matches. The V gene's germline CDR1 is SGHVS and CDR2 FQNEAQ. The CDR3 length is 14 residues. What was sequenced was PBMCs. J is TRBJ2-1 and V is TRBV7-8, with 8 bases lining up with TRBD2. The sequence came from a man aged 25-40 years in good health and CMV-seropositive. CDR3 sequence: CASSLSGAYNEQFF. The DNA for the CDR3 is TGTGCCAGCAGCCTTAGCGGGGCCTACAATGAGCAGTTCTTC.